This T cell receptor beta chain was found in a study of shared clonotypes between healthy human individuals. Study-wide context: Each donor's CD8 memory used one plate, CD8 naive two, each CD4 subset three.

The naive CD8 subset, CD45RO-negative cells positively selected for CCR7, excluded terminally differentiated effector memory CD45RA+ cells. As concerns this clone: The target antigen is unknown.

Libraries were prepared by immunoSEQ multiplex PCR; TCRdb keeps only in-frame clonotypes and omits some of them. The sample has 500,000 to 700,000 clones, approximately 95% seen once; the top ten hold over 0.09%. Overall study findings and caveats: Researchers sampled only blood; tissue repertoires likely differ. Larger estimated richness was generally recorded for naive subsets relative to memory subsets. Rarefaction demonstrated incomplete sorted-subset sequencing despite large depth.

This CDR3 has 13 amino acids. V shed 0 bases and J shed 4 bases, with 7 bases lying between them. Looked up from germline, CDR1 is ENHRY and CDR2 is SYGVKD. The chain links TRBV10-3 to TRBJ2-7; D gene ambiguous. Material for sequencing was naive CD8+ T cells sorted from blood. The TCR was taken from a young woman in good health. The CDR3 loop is CAISESGGYEQYF. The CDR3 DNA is TGTGCCATCAGTGAGTCAGGCGGTTACGAGCAGTACTTC.